The 21 T cell receptor beta chains in this list originate from one sample, sequenced in a study of control samples from healthy donors and cancer patients. The data were produced by immunoSEQ multiplex PCR, yet TCRdb's version contains in-frame clones alone and is incomplete. The repertoire holds under 80,000 clones, about 95% seen once, with about 6.2% in the top ten. Material for sequencing was blood. The receptors stem from a middle-aged woman in good health.

The chain couples TRBV4-1 to TRBJ2-2; 7 positions match TRBD1. CDR1 is MGHRA and CDR2 is YSYEKL in the germline V gene. The V segment lost 6 bases and the J segment 1 base; nucleotides outside the gene matches: 2. This CDR3 spans 14 amino acids. This CDR3 is CASRWDRNTGELFF. The CDR3 DNA is TGCGCCAGCAGGTGGGACAGGAACACCGGGGAGCTGTTTTTT.

This clone was seen a few times. The chain joins TRBV11-2 to TRBJ2-2, with 11 bases identical to TRBD2. This CDR3 is built from 19 residues. The germline V gene has CDR1 SGHAT and CDR2 FQNNGV. Unmatched junction bases numbered 19, after V lost 6 bases and J lost 7 bases. DNA of the CDR3: TGTGCCAGCAGACAGGGGGGTCGTCTAGCGGGAGGAAGGGTCGGGGAGCTGTTTTTT. This translates into CASRQGGRLAGGRVGELFF.

The CDR3 loop is CASSKMGFSTDTQYF. CDR3 coding DNA: TGTGCCAGCAGCAAGATGGGGTTTAGCACAGATACGCAGTATTTT. The chain has TRBV28 and TRBJ2-3; the D is unclear. Germline V gives CDR1 MDHEN, CDR2 SYDVKM. V was cut by 6 bases and J by 0 bases, with 13 bases left in between. CDR3 length: 15 amino acids.

V and J are TRBV5-1 and TRBJ1-4; 8 bases line up with TRBD1. The CDR3 covers 15 residues. CDR1 SGHRS and CDR2 YFSETQ come from the germline V gene. V dropped 0 bases and J dropped 8; count of bases not matched to a gene: 6. The CDR3 reads CASSLEGTGGEKLFF. The CDR3 coding sequence is TGCGCCAGCAGCTTGGAAGGGACAGGCGGAGAAAAACTGTTTTTT.

The rearrangement links TRBV7-2 to TRBJ2-5; 13 bases fit TRBD2. V was pared by 5 bases and J by 4 bases, with 4 bases of the junction left unmatched. This CDR3 is 15 amino acids long. Looked up from germline, CDR1 is SGHTA and CDR2 is FQGNSA. Here the CDR3 reads CASSGLAGVGETQYF. CDR3 nucleotides: TGTGCCAGCAGCGGACTAGCGGGAGTGGGAGAGACCCAGTACTTC.

V is TRBV5-4 and J is TRBJ1-6; D is uncertain. Germline CDR1 is SGHNT and CDR2 is YYREEE (reference sequence). The CDR3 runs to 12 residues. V was pared by 4 bases and J by 10 bases, with 9 bases between. Here the CDR3 DNA reads TGTGCCAGCAGCCGTGAGCGGTCACCCCTCCACTTT. Protein: CASSRERSPLHF.

The J gene is TRBJ2-4, the V gene TRBV9; D not certain. Germline loops: CDR1 SGDLS, CDR2 YYNGEE. The V end was cut by 0 bases, the J end by 5 bases, with 9 bases between. The CDR3 contains 14 residues. In DNA, the CDR3 is TGTGCCAGCAGCGTAGGATACACAGAAAACATTCAGTACTTC. Translating gives CASSVGYTENIQYF. The entire variable domain, with the rest obtained from reference TRBV9 and TRBJ2-4, is as follows: DSGVTQTPKHLITATGQRVTLRCSPRSGDLSVYWYQQSLDQGLQFLIQYYNGEERAKGNILERFSAQQFPDLHSELNLSSLELGDSALYFCASSVGYTENIQYFGAGTRLSVL.

The gene calls are TRBV7-8 and TRBJ1-1; 8 bases are a match to TRBD1. CDR3 length equals 15 residues. Germline V gene sequence: CDR1 SGHVS, CDR2 FQNEAQ. V dropped 5 bases and J dropped 4; count of bases not matched to a gene: 9. DNA of the CDR3: TGTGCCAGCAGCCATAGCAGGGGGCTGGGCACTGAAGCTTTCTTT. Amino acid sequence: CASSHSRGLGTEAFF.

This rearrangement joins TRBV18 to TRBJ2-5, with D maybe TRBD2 (6 bases). This CDR3 is built from 15 residues. Germline CDR1 reads KGHSH; CDR2 reads LQKENI. Trimming removed 0 bases at V and 5 bases at J, with 13 bases between. CDR3 coding DNA: TGTGCCAGCTCACCACCGGAGGGGTGGGGTGAGACCCAGTACTTC. Protein product: CASSPPEGWGETQYF.

This chain links TRBV6-5 with TRBJ1-1; TRBD1 agrees at 7 bases. The germline CDR1 and CDR2 sequences are MNHEY and SVGAGI. V was clipped by 0 bases and J by 4 bases; unmatched bases: 5. The length of the CDR3 is 15 residues. In DNA, the CDR3 is TGTGCCAGCAGTTACTCGTTGGGGGACAGCACTGAAGCTTTCTTT. Translating it yields CASSYSLGDSTEAFF.

This sequence joins TRBV27 and TRBJ1-4, with D possibly matching TRBD1 (5 bases). Trimming took off 5 bases at V and 6 bases at J, with 16 bases between the two ends. This CDR3 is built from 15 residues. Germline V gene sequence: CDR1 MNHEY, CDR2 SMNVEV (reference sequence). This CDR3 reads CASSATQPGDEKLFF. The DNA of the CDR3 is TGTGCCAGCAGTGCGACCCAACCGGGGGATGAAAAACTGTTTTTT.

This sequence joins TRBV10-1 and TRBJ1-1; no reliable D call. CDR1 is WNHNN and CDR2 is SYGVQD in the germline V gene (reference sequence). This CDR3 contains 13 residues. The CDR3 spells CATRRGEGTEAFF. The CDR3 DNA reads as TGCGCTACCCGCCGGGGTGAGGGCACTGAAGCTTTCTTT.

The rearrangement links TRBV5-8 to TRBJ2-5, with D possibly being TRBD1 or TRBD2 (6 bases each). Between the trimmed V and J ends, which lost 2 bases and 6 bases, there was a span of 17 bases. Germline V gives CDR1 SGHTS, CDR2 YDEGEE. There are 15 residues in the CDR3. CDR3 nucleotides: TGTGCCAGCAGCTTCCGGGGGCGCGCTAGACAGACCCAGTACTTC. This translates into CASSFRGRARQTQYF.

This chain uses TRBV19 with TRBJ1-5; D is uncertain. Germline values: CDR1 LNHDA, CDR2 SQIVND (reference sequence). The CDR3 has 13 residues. Between the trimmed V and J ends, which lost 4 bases and 6 bases, there was a span of 10 bases. The CDR3 DNA follows: TGTGCCAGTAGTAGGCAAAGTGTTCAGCCCCAGCATTTT. Translated, it gives CASSRQSVQPQHF.

The rearrangement joins TRBV7-6 to TRBJ2-7; TRBD1 might be the D (5 bases). The CDR3 sequence is 15 residues long. Trimming took off 1 base at V and 3 bases at J, with 13 bases between the two ends. Germline V gives CDR1 SGHVS, CDR2 FNYEAQ. The CDR3 coding sequence is TGTGCCAGCAGCTTAGGGGCAAGGGGATTCTACGAGCAGTACTTC. It is translated as CASSLGARGFYEQYF.

The rearrangement joins TRBV15 to TRBJ2-7, with 11 bases aligning to TRBD2. With 3 bases clipped from V and 4 bases from J, the junction kept 8 bases outside the gene matches. The CDR3 consists of 16 residues. CDR1 and CDR2 from the germline V gene are LNHNV and YYDKDF (reference sequence). CDR3 in DNA: TGTGCCACCAGCAGTGCCCTACTAGCGGGAGAATACGAGCAGTACTTC. It encodes CATSSALLAGEYEQYF.

The V gene is TRBV10-2, the J gene TRBJ1-1, with D unresolved. Germline CDR1 is WSHSY and CDR2 is SAAADI. The V end was cut by 5 bases, the J end by 2 bases, with 6 bases between. This CDR3 spans 12 amino acids. Here the CDR3 DNA reads TGCGCCAGCAGTCCCGCAAACACTGAAGCTTTCTTT. Its protein is CASSPANTEAFF.

The chain is built from TRBV6-1 and TRBJ2-7, with TRBD2 identical over 7 bases. Germline values: CDR1 MNHNS, CDR2 SASEGT. The CDR3 sequence is 15 residues long. With 3 bases clipped from V and 1 base from J, the junction kept 6 bases outside the gene matches. CDR3 region: CASSESGLLSYEQYF. CDR3 DNA sequence: TGTGCCAGCAGTGAGTCGGGACTACTTTCCTACGAGCAGTACTTC.

This chain uses TRBV5-1 with TRBJ1-1; 9 positions agree with TRBD1. This CDR3 comprises 15 residues. Germline CDR1 SGHRS, CDR2 YFSETQ. Germline trimming cut 4 bases from V and 0 bases from J; bases unmatched to any gene: 4. The CDR3 DNA is TGCGCCAGCAGCAACGGACAGGGGATGAACACTGAAGCTTTCTTT. Protein sequence: CASSNGQGMNTEAFF.

The V call is TRBV30, the J call TRBJ2-7; D not resolved. Trimming pared 2 bases from V and 4 bases from J, leaving 9 bases between. The CDR3 totals 12 residues. Germline values: CDR1 GTSNPN, CDR2 SVGIG (reference sequence). This CDR3 is CAWSSQSYEQYF. The DNA of the CDR3 is TGTGCCTGGAGTTCACAGTCATACGAGCAGTACTTC.

Here the CDR3 reads CASLTGKTGNTIYF. CDR3 DNA: TGTGCCAGCCTGACAGGCAAGACTGGAAACACCATATATTTT. V usage is TRBV19 and J usage is TRBJ1-3, with TRBD1 as a possible D gene (6 bases). The CDR3 is 14 residues long. Per the germline V gene, CDR1 is LNHDA and CDR2 is SQIVND (reference sequence). Trimming took 9 bases from V and 2 from J, leaving 14 bases between them.